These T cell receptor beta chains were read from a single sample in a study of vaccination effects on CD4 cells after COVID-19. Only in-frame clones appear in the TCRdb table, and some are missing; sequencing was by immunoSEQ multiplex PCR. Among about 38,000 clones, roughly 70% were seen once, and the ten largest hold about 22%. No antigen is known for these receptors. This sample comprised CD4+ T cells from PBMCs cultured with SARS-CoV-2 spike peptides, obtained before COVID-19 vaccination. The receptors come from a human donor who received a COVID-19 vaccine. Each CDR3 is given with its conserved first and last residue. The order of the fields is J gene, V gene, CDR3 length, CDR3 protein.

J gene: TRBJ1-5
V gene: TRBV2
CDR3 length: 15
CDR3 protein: CASSEQGQGRQPQHF

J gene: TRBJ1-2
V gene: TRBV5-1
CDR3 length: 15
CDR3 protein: CASSSTGQRNYGYTF

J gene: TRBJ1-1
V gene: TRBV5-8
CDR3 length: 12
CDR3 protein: CASSYNRPEAFF

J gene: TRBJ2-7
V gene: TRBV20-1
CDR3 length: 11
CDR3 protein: CSASGGYEQYF

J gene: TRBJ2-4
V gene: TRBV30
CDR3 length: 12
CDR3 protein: CAWSVSDTAFVF

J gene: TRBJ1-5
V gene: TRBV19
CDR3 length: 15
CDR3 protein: CASSIDGWGRQPQHF

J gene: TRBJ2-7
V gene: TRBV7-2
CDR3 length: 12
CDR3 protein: CASSLPPGEQYF

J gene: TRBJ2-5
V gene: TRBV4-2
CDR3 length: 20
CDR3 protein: CASSLSPDGGRDPVGVTQYF

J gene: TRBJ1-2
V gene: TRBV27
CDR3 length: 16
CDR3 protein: CASSLIRGKGNYGYTF

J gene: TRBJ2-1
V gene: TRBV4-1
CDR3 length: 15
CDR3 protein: CASSQQLAVYNEQFF

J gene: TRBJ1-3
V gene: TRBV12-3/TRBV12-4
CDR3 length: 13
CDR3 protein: CASSGTAGNTIYF

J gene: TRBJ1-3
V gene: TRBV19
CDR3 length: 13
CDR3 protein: CASRPKAGNTIYF

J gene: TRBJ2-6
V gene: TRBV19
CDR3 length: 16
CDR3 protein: CASSLDRGGGANVLTF

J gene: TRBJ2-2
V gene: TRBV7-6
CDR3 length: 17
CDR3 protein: CASSQYTGGGDTGELFF

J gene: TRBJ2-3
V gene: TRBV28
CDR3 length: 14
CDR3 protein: CASSGITPRNTQYF

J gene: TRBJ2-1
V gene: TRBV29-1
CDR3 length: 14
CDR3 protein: CSARTGSSYNEQFF

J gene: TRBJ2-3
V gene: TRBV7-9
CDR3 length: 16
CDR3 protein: CASSSGGGASTDTQYF

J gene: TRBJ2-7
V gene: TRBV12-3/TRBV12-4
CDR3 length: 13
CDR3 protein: CASTSGVTYEQYF

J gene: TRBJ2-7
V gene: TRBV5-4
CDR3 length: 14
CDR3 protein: CASSSVTGFHEQYF

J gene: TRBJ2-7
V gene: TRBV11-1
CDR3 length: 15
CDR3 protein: CASSFGGTGSYEQYF

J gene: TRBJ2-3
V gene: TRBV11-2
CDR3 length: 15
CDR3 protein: CASSFSGGGGDTQYF

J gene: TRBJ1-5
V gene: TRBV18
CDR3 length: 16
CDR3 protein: CASSPLQQGINQPQHF

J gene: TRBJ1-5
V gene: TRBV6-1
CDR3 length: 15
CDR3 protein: CASGDRGEWHQPQHF

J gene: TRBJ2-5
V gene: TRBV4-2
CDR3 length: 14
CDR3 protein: CASSALAAQETQYF

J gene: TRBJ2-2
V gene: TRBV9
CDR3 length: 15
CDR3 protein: CASSSRGTSTGELFF

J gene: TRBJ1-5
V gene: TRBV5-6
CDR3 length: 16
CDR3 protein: CASSLGTGWSNQPQHF

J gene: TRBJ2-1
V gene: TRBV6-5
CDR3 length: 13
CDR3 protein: CASSILASNEQFF

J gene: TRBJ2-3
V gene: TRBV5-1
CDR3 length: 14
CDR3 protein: CASSPRQGGDTQYF

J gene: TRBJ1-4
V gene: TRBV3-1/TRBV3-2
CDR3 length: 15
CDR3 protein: CASSQVGTGNEKLFF

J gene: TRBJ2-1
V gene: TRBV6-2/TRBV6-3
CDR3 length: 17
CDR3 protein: CASSYAPGNPAPNEQFF

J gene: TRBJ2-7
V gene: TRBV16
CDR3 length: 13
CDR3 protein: CASSQSRESEQYF

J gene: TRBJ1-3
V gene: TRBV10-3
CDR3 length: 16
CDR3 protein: CAIKPKDDLHGNTIYF

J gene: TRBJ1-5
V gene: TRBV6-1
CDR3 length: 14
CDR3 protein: CASSEWDSNQPQHF

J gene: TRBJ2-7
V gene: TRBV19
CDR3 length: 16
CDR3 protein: CASTPGQGASSYEQYF

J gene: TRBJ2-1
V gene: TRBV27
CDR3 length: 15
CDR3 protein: CASRTRGGPYNEQFF

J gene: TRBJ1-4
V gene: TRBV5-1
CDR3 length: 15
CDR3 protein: CASSLGTVENEKLFF

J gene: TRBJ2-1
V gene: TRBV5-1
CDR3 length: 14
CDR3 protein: CASSLGPQGNEQFF

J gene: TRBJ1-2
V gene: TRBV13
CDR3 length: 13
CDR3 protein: CASSRQGDYGYTF

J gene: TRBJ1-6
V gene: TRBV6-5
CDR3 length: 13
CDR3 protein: CASSYSYDSPLHF

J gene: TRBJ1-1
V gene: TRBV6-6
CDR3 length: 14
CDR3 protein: CASSFGQGLTEAFF